These 11 T cell receptor beta chains originate from one sample sequenced in a study of blood T cell repertoires in COVID-19. Assay used: immunoSEQ multiplex PCR; TCRdb lists only in-frame clones, some missing. Here the sample spans hundreds of thousands of clones, about 89% being singletons. The sample consisted of peripheral blood. The receptors originated from a young woman with COVID-19, enrolled during active disease.

The gene calls are TRBV6-2 or TRBV6-3 and TRBJ1-1, with a possible D match to TRBD1 (5 bases). The germline V gene encodes CDR1 MNHEY and CDR2 SVGEGT. There are 15 residues in the CDR3. V gave up 4 bases and J gave up 5 bases, with 17 bases separating them. The CDR3 DNA reads TGTGCCAGCAGTTTGGATCAGGGTATGGGAACTGAAGCTTTCTTT. It encodes CASSLDQGMGTEAFF.

V and J are TRBV29-1 and TRBJ2-1; TRBD2 agrees at 7 bases. Per germline, CDR1 SQVTM and CDR2 ANQGSEA. Trimming at V came to 5 bases and at J to 5 bases, leaving 12 bases not matched to a gene. There are 15 residues in the CDR3. The CDR3 reads CSVPFGGGNDNEQFF. The CDR3 DNA is TGCAGCGTTCCCTTTGGGGGGGGTAACGACAATGAGCAGTTCTTC.

The rearrangement uses TRBV6-5 and TRBJ1-4; 8 bases are a match to TRBD1. The CDR3 is 14 amino acids. The germline V gene encodes CDR1 MNHEY and CDR2 SVGAGI. J was trimmed by 7 bases and V by 6 bases; bases with no gene match: 7. In DNA, the CDR3 is TGTGCCAGCAGGGGGGACAGGACAAGTGAAAAACTGTTTTTT. This gives the protein CASRGDRTSEKLFF.

The rearrangement links TRBV29-1 to TRBJ1-1, with 8 bases lining up with TRBD1. Germline assignment: CDR1 SQVTM and CDR2 ANQGSEA. The CDR3 length is 15 residues. With 2 bases clipped from V and 0 bases from J, the junction kept 5 bases outside the gene matches. CDR3 nucleotides: TGCAGCGTTGAACGGGACAGGATACTGAACACTGAAGCTTTCTTT. It codes for CSVERDRILNTEAFF.

V usage is TRBV4-3 and J usage is TRBJ2-5, with TRBD2 matching over 9 bases. This CDR3 is 17 amino acids long. CDR1 is LGHNA and CDR2 is YSLEER in the germline V gene. Trimming cost V 1 base and J 1 base; bases outside gene matches: 7. The CDR3 DNA follows: TGCGCCAGCAGCCAAGGGGGTAGCGGGAGACCCCAAGAGACCCAGTACTTC. Its translation: CASSQGGSGRPQETQYF.

The V call is TRBV7-8, the J call TRBJ1-4; TRBD1 matches 7 bases. Germline loops: CDR1 SGHVS, CDR2 FQNEAQ. The CDR3 is 14 residues long. The V and J ends lost 5 bases and 8 bases, in that order; junction bases with no gene match: 8. This chain's CDR3 is CASSRTGDGEKLFF. The CDR3, as DNA: TGTGCCAGCAGCCGAACAGGGGATGGGGAAAAACTGTTTTTT.

The chain links TRBV7-8 to TRBJ2-3; D remains ambiguous. The germline V and J ends were trimmed by 1 base and 9 bases, with 8 bases remaining between them. From germline, CDR1 is SGHVS and CDR2 FQNEAQ. The CDR3 is 12 amino acids. The CDR3 nucleotides read TGTGCCAGCAGCTTAGACGGTAGAACGCAGTATTTT. Translated, it gives CASSLDGRTQYF.

V is TRBV24-1 and J is TRBJ2-7; the match to TRBD1 covers 9 bases. The CDR3 length is 16 residues. With V trimmed by 3 bases and J by 6 bases, 11 bases remained unmatched. Germline lookup yields CDR1 KGHDR and CDR2 SFDVKD. The DNA for the CDR3 is TGTGCCACCAGTGATCCAGGACAGGGGCAGTATGGCGAGCAGTACTTC. Translated, it gives CATSDPGQGQYGEQYF.

This clone was counted once. The CDR3 here is CASSPGLAEEQFF. The DNA of the CDR3 is TGTGCCAGCAGCCCTGGACTAGCTGAGGAGCAGTTCTTC. The chain combines TRBV7-9 with TRBJ2-1, with TRBD2 matching 8 bases. Looked up from germline, CDR1 is SEHNR and CDR2 is FQNEAQ (reference sequence). The trim removed 5 bases at V and 10 bases at J, leaving 7 bases unmatched. The CDR3 is made up of 13 amino acids.

This clone occurred a few times. The chain employs TRBV2 and TRBJ2-1, with 8 bases fitting TRBD2. Germline V lookup: CDR1 SNHLY, CDR2 FYNNEI. The V gene end was trimmed by 6 bases and the J gene end by 7 bases; junction bases not matched to a gene: 11. CDR3 length equals 15 residues. The CDR3, as DNA: TGTGCCAGCAGCCGTCGGGGGGGCCATAGGAATGAGCAGTTCTTC. Protein sequence: CASSRRGGHRNEQFF. The whole variable domain, filled in from reference TRBV2 and TRBJ2-1, reads EPEVTQTPSHQVTQMGQEVILRCVPISNHLYFYWYRQILGQKVEFLVSFYNNEISEKSEIFDDQFSVERPDGSNFTLKIRSTKLEDSAMYFCASSRRGGHRNEQFFGPGTRLTVL.

CDR3 sequence reads: CASSLAKELYGYTF. As DNA, the CDR3 is TGCGCCAGCAGCTTGGCGAAAGAACTCTATGGCTACACCTTC. The genes are TRBV5-1 and TRBJ1-2; D gene unclear. Germline values: CDR1 SGHRS, CDR2 YFSETQ. Trimming took off 0 bases at V and 4 bases at J, with 10 bases between the two ends. The CDR3 length is 14 residues.